This TCR beta chain derives from a study of radiation and T cells in renal cell carcinoma. Whole-study results and caveats: Top tumor clonotypes rose in blood 2 weeks post-radiation, then contracted. Baseline intratumoral clonotype presence is unknown without pretreatment biopsies.

As to this clone: The antigen is not known.

As to time point: blood 4 weeks post-SBRT, at nephrectomy. The sample's treatment: 15 Gy SBRT to primary tumor, nephrectomy 4 weeks later. Nephrectomy followed 15 Gy stereotactic body radiation by 4 weeks. Clear cell pathology was present in this patient's renal cell carcinoma. Clones were sequenced by immunoSEQ multiplex PCR, and TCRdb holds only the in-frame ones, with some missing. Among tens of thousands of clones, approximately 80% were seen once, and the ten largest hold 6.5% to 7.5%. Germline CDR1 reads SQVTM; CDR2 reads ANQGSEA. Trimming removed 6 bases at V and 4 bases at J, with 18 bases between. This CDR3 contains 15 residues.

This clonotype was sampled from a man aged 55-75 years with renal cell carcinoma. Sequencing was performed on blood, taken from a patient whose treatment included radiotherapy and nephrectomy. The rearrangement uses TRBV29-1 and TRBJ2-2, with a weak D call TRBD2 (6 bases). The DNA of the CDR3 is TGCAGCGTGGCGGGGCTAGCGTCTTCCACCGGGGAGCTGTTTTTT. The encoded protein is CSVAGLASSTGELFF.